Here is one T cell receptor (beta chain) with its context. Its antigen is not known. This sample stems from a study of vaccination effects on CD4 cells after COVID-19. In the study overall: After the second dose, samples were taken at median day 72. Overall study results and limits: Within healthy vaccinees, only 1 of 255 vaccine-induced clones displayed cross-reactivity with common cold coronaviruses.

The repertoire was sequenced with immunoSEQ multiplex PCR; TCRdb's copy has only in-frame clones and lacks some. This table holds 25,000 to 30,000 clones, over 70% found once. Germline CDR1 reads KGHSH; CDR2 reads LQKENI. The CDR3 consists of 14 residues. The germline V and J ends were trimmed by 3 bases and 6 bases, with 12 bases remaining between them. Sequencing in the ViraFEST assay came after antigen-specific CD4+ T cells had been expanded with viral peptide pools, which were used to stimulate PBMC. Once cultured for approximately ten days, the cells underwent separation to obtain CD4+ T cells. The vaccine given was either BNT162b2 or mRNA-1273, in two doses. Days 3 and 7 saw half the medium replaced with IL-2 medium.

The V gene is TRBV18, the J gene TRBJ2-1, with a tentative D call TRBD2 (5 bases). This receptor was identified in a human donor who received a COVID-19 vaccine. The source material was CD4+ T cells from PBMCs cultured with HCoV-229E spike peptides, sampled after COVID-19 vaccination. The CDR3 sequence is CASSPGSLGNEQFF. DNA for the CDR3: TGTGCCAGCTCACCGGGGAGCTTGGGCAATGAGCAGTTCTTC.